This T cell receptor (beta chain) is drawn from a study of OX40 agonist ivuxolimab in advanced cancers. Background on the study: Three patients, one with hepatocellular carcinoma and two with cutaneous melanoma, achieved partial responses.

The germline V gene has CDR1 DFQATT and CDR2 SNEGSKA (reference sequence). The CDR3 is 11 amino acids. V lost 3 bases and J 6 bases, leaving 5 bases between the germline ends. A word on this clone: The antigen is undetermined.

Study-wide results and limits: The work left the antigen specificity of expanded peripheral T cells undetermined.

The table came from immunoSEQ multiplex PCR; TCRdb's copy has only in-frame clones and leaves some out. The repertoire consists of some 74,000 clones, with approximately 85% occurring once and the leading ten covering more than 0.5%. This TCR was sampled from an adult with an advanced solid tumor such as melanoma, head and neck, liver or kidney cancer. The chain has TRBV20-1 and TRBJ2-2; TRBD2 is a possible D gene (5 bases). This sample comprised CD4+ or CD8+ T cells sorted from blood, obtained in a trial of the OX40 agonist ivuxolimab. The CDR3 DNA is TGCAGTGCTAGGAGGGCCGGGGAGCTGTTTTTT. This codes for CSARRAGELFF.